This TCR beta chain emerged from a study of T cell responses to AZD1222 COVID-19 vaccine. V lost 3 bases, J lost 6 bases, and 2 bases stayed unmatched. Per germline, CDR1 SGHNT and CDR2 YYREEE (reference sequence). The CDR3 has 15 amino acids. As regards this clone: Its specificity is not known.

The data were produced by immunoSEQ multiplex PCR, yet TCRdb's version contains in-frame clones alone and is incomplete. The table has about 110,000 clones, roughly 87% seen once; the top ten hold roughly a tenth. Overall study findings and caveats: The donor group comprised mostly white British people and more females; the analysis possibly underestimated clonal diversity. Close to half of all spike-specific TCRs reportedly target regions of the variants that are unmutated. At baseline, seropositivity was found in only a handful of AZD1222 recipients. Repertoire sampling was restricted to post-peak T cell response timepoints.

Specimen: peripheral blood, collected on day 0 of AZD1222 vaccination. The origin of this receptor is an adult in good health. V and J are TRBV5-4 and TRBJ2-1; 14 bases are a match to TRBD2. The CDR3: CASSSGLAGVNEQFF. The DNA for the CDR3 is TGTGCCAGCAGCTCGGGACTAGCGGGAGTCAATGAGCAGTTCTTC.